This T cell receptor (beta chain) was observed in a study of T cells in Graves' hyperthyroidism and ophthalmopathy. The hyperthyroidism patients had all been newly diagnosed, and their disease duration was under 2 months. Their ages ranged from 18 to 65 years. Before ophthalmopathy appeared, progressors gave blood at initial hyperthyroidism diagnosis. Source material for PBMCs was more than 7.5 ml fresh peripheral blood. The source material, RNA transcripts, was used to amplify TCR beta CDR3 regions. The HTBI primer set drove a first-round RT-PCR of the TCR CDR3. TCRdb reprocessed the multiplex PCR reads with MiXCR, giving one entry per CDR3 protein. The table records nearly 600,000 distinct CDR3 sequences, around 13% of them present only once. The CDR3 covers 18 residues. V shed 3 bases, J shed 4 bases, and the junction held 15 bases outside the gene matches. Germline V CDR1 and CDR2: SGHAT, FQNNGV.

The chain uses TRBV11-2 and TRBJ2-1, with 7 bases lining up with TRBD1. The sequenced sample consisted of blood. This TCR was sampled from a woman in her thirties with Graves' hyperthyroidism that later progressed to Graves' ophthalmopathy. CDR3 loop: CASSFLFAPGTEYNEQFF. The CDR3 nucleotides read TGTGCCAGCAGCTTTCTGTTTGCTCCCGGGACAGAGTACAATGAGCAGTTCTTC.